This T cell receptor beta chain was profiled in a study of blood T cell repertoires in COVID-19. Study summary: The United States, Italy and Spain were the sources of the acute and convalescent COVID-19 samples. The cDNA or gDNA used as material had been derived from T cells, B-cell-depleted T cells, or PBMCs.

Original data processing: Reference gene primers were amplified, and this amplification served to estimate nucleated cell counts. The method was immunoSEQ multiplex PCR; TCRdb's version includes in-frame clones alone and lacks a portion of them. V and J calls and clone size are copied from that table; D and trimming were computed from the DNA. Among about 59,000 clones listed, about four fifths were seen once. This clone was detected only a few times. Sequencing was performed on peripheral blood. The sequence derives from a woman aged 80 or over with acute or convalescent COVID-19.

CDR3 coding DNA: TGTGCCAGCATGGGGGGGGCTTACGAGCAGTACTTC. Amino acids: CASMGGAYEQYF. The chain carries TRBV27 and TRBJ2-7; a possible D gene is TRBD2 (7 bases). The CDR3 covers 12 residues. With 7 bases removed from V and 4 bases from J, the gap between germline ends came to 11 bases. The germline V gene has CDR1 MNHEY and CDR2 SMNVEV (reference sequence).